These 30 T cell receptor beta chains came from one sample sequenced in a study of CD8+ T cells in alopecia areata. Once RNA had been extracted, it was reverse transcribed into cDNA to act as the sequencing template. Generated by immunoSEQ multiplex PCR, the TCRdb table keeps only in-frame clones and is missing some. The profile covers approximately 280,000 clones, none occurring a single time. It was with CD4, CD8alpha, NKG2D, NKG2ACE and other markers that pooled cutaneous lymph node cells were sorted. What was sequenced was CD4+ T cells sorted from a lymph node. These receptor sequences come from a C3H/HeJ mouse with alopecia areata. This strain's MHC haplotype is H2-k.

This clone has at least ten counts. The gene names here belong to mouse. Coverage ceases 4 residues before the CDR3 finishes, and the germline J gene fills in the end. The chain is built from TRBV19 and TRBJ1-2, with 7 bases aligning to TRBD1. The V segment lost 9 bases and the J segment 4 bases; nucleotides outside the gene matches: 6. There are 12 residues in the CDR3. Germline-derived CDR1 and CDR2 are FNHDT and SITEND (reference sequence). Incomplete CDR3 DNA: TGTGCCACCCAGGGGGGAGGCTCC. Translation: CATQGGGS. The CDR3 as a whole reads CATQGGGSDYTF. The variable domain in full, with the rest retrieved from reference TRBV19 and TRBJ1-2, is GGIITQTPKFLIGQEGQKLTLKCQQNFNHDTMYWYRQDSGKGLRLIYYSITENDLQKGDLSEGYDASREKKSSFSLTVTSAQKNEMAVFLCATQGGGSDYTFGSGTRLLVI.

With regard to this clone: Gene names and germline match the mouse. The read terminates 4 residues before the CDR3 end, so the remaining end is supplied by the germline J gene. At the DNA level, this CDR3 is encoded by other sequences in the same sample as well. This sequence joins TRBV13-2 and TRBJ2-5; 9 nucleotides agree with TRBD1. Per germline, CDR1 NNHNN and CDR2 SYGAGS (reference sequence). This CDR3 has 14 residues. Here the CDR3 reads CASGDRGQGDTQYF. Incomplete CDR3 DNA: TGTGCCAGCGGTGATAGGGGACAGGGAGAC.

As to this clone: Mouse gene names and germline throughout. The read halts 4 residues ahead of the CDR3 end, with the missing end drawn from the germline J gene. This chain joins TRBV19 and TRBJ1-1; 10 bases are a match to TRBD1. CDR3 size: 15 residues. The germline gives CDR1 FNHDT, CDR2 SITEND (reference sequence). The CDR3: CASTLTGGRNTEVFF. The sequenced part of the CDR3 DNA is TGTGCCAGCACCCTGACAGGGGGCAGAAATACA.

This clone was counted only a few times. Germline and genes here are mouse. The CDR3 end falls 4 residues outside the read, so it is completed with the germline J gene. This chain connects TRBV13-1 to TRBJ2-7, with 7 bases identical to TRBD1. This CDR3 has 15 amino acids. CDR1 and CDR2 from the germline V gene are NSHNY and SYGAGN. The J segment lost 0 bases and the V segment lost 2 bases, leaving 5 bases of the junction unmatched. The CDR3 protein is CASSEQDRLSYEQYF. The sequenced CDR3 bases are TGTGCCAGCAGTGAACAGGACAGGCTCTCCTAT.

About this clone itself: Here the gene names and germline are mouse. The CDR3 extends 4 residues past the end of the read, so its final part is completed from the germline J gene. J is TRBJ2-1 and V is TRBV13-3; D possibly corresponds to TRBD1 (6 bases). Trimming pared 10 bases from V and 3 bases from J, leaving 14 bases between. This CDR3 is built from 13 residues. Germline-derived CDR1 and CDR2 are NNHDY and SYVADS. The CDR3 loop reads CAGRDKFYAEQFF. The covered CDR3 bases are TGTGCCGGCCGGGACAAATTCTATGCT.

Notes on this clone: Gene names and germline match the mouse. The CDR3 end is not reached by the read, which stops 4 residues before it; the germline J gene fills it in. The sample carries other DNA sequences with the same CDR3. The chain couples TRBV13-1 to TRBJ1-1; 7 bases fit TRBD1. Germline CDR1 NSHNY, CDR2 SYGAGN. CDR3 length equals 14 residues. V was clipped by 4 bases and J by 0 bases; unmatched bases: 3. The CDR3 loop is CASSPGQTNTEVFF. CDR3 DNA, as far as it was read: TGTGCCAGCAGTCCGGGACAGACAAACACA.

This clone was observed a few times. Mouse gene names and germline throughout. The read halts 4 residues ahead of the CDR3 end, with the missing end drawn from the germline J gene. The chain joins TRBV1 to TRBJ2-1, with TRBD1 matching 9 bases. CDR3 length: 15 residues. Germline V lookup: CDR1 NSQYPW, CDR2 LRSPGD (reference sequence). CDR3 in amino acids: CTCSARGTGLAEQFF. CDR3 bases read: TGCACCTGCAGTGCAAGGGGGACAGGGCTGGCT.

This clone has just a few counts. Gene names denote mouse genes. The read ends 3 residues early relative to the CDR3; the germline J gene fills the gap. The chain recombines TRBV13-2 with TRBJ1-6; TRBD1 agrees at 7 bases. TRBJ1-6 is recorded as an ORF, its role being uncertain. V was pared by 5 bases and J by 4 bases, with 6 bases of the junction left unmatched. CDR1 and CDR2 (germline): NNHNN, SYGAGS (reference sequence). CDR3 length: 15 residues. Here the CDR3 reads CASGAGTAYNSPLYF. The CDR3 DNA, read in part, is TGTGCCAGCGGGGCCGGGACAGCATATAATTCGCCC.

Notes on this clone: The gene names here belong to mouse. The sequenced part of the CDR3 DNA is TGTGCCAGCAGTGATGCCAGTCCTGGGTCGCCC. This codes for CASSDASPGSP. The entire CDR3 sequence reads CASSDASPGSPLYF. The chain joins TRBV13-1 to TRBJ1-6; D is unresolved. Coverage ceases 3 residues before the CDR3 finishes, and the germline J gene fills in the end. TRBJ1-6 qualifies as an ORF whose function is uncertain. Germline V gene lookup returns CDR1 NSHNY and CDR2 SYGAGN. The CDR3 runs to 14 residues. Trimming shortened V by 0 bases and J by 10 bases, and 11 bases separated the two germline ends.

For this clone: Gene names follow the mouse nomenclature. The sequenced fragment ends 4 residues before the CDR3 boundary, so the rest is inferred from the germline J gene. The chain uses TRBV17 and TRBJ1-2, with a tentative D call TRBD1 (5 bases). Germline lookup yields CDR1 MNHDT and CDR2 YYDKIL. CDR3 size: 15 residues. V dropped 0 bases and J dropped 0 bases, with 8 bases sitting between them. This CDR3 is CASSREGGANSDYTF. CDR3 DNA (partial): TGTGCTAGCAGTAGAGAGGGGGGAGCAAACTCC. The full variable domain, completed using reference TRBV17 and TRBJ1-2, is DTTVKQNPRYKLARVGKPVNLICSQTMNHDTMYWYQKKPNQAPKLLLFYYDKILNREADTFEKFQSSRPNNSFCSLYIGSAGLEYSAMYLCASSREGGANSDYTFGSGTRLLVI.

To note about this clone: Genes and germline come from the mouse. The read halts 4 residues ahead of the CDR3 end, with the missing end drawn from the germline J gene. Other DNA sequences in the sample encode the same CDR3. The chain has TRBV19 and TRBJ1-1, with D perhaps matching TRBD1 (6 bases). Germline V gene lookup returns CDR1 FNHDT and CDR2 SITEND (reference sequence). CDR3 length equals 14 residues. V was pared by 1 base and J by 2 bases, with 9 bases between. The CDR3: CASSIQGTNTEVFF. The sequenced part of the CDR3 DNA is TGTGCCAGCAGTATACAGGGGACTAACACA.

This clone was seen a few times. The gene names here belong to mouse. CDR3 DNA, as far as it was read: TGTGCTAGCAGTGGGGACACTAACTATGCT. It yields the protein CASSGDTNYA. The CDR3 in its entirety is CASSGDTNYAEQFF. This sequence joins TRBV17 and TRBJ2-1, with TRBD1 as a possible D gene (6 bases). The CDR3 end is not reached by the read, which stops 4 residues before it; the germline J gene fills it in. The CDR3 runs 14 residues. Trimming shortened V by 5 bases and J by 0 bases, and 8 bases separated the two germline ends. Germline V gives CDR1 MNHDT, CDR2 YYDKIL.

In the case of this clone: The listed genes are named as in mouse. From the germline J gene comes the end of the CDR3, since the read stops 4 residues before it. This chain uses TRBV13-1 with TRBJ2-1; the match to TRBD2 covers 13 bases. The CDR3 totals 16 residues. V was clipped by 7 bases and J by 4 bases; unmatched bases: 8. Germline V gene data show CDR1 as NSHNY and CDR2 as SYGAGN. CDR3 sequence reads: CASQKGTGGEYAEQFF. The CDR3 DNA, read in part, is TGTGCCAGCCAGAAAGGGACTGGGGGGGAATATGCT.

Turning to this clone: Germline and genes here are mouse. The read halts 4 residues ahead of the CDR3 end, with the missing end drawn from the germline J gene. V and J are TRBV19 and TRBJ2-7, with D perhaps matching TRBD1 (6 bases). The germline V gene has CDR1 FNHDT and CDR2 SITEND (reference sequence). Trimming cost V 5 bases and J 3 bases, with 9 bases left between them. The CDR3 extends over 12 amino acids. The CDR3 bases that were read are TGTGCCAGCAGGGGACATTTCTAT. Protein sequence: CASRGHFY. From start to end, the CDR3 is CASRGHFYEQYF.

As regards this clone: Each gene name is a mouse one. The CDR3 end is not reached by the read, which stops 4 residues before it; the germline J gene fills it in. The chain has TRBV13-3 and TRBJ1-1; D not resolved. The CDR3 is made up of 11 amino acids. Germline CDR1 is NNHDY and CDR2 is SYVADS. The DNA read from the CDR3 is TGTGCCAGCAGTGAGTACAAA. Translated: CASSEYK. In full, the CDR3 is CASSEYKEVFF.

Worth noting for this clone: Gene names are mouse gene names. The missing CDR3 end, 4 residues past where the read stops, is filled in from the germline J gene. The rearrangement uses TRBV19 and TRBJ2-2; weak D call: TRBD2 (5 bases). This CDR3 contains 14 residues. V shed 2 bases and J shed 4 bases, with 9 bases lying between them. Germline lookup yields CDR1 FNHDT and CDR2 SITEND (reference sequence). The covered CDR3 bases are TGTGCCAGCAGTATCGGGTGGGGCACCGGG. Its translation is CASSIGWGTG. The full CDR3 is CASSIGWGTGQLYF. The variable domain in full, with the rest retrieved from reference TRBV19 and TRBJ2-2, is GGIITQTPKFLIGQEGQKLTLKCQQNFNHDTMYWYRQDSGKGLRLIYYSITENDLQKGDLSEGYDASREKKSSFSLTVTSAQKNEMAVFLCASSIGWGTGQLYFGEGSKLTVL.

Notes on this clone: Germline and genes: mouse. Here the CDR3 reads CASSFPGGDTGQLYF. The sequenced part of the CDR3 DNA is TGTGCCAGCAGTTTTCCAGGGGGCGACACCGGG. The genes are TRBV14 and TRBJ2-2, with 8 bases aligning to TRBD1. The read is 4 residues too short to cover the CDR3 end, so that end is filled in from the germline J gene. The CDR3 spans 15 residues. Trimming cost V 2 bases and J 3 bases; bases outside gene matches: 3. Germline V CDR1 and CDR2: SGHDT, FRDEAV.

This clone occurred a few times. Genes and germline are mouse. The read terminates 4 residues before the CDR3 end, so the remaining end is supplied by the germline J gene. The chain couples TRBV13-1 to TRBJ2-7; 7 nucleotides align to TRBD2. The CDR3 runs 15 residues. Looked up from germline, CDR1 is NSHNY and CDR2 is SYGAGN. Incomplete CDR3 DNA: TGTGCCAGCAGTGATGGGGGGGGGACCCTCAAT. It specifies CASSDGGGTLN. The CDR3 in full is CASSDGGGTLNEQYF.

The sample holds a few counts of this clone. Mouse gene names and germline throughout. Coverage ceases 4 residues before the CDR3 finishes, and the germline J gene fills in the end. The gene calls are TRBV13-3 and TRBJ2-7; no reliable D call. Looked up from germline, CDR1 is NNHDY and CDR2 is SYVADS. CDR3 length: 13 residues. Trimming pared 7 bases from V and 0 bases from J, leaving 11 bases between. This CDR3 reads CASFQRSSYEQYF. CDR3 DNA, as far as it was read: TGTGCCAGCTTCCAGAGAAGCTCCTAT.

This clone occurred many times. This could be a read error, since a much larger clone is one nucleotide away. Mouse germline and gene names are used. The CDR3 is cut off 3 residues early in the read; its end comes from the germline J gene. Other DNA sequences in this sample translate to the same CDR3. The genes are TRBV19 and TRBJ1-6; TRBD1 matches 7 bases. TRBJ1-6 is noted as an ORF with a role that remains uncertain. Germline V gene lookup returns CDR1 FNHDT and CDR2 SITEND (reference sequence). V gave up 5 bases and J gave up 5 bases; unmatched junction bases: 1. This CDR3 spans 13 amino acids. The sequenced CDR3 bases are TGTGCCAGCAGGGACAGGAATAATTCGCCC. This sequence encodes CASRDRNNSP. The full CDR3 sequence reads CASRDRNNSPLYF.

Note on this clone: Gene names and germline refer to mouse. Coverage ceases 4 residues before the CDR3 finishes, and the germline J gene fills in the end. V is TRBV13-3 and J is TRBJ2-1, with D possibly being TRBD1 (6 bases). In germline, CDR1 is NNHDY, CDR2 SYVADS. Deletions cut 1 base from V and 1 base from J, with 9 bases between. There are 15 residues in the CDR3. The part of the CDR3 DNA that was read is TGTGCCAGCAGTGATAACAGGGCAAACTATGCT. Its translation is CASSDNRANYA. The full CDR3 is CASSDNRANYAEQFF.

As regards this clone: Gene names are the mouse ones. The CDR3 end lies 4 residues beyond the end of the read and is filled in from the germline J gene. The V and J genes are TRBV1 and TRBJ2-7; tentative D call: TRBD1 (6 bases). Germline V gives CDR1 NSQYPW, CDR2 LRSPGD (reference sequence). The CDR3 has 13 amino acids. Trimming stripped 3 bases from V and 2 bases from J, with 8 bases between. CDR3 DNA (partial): TGCACCTGCAGTGCCCGGGACACCTAT. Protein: CTCSARDTY. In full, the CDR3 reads CTCSARDTYEQYF. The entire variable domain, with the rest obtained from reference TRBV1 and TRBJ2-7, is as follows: VTLLEQNPRWRLVPRGQAVNLRCILKNSQYPWMSWYQQDLQKQLQWLFTLRSPGDKEVKSLPGADYLATRVTDTELRLQVANMSQGRTLYCTCSARDTYEQYFGPGTRLTVL.

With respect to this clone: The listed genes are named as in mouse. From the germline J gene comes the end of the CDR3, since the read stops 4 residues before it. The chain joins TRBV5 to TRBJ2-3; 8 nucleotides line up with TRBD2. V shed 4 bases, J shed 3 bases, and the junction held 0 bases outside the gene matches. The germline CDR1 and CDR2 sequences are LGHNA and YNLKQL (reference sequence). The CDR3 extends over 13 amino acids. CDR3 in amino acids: CASSRTGAETLYF. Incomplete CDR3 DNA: TGTGCCAGCAGCCGGACTGGGGCAGAA.

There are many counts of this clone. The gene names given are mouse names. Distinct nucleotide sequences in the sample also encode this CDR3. The DNA read from the CDR3 is TGTGCCAGCAGCCCGGACAGGGTGAATTCGCCC. Residues: CASSPDRVNSP. The entire CDR3 is CASSPDRVNSPLYF. J is TRBJ1-6 and V is TRBV19, with 8 positions matching TRBD1. The read ends 3 residues shy of where the CDR3 ends; the end is completed using the germline J gene. TRBJ1-6 is an ORF, and what it does is uncertain. CDR1 is FNHDT and CDR2 is SITEND in the germline V gene (reference sequence). Trimming cost V 5 bases and J 7 bases; bases outside gene matches: 5. The CDR3 loop spans 14 amino acids.

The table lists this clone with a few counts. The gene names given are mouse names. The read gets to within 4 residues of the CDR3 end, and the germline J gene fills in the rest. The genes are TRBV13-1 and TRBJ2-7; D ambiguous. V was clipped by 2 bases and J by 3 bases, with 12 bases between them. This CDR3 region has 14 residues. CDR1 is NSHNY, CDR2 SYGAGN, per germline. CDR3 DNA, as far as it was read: TGTGCCAGCAGTGAGATTATTGAGGGCTAT. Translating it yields CASSEIIEGY. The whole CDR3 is CASSEIIEGYEQYF.

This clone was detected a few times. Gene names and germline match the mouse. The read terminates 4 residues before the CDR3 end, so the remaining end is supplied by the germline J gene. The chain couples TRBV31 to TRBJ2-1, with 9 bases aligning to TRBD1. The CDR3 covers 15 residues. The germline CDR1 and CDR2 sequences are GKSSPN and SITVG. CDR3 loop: CAWSLERDREAEQFF. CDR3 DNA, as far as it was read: TGTGCCTGGAGTCTAGAAAGGGACAGGGAGGCT.

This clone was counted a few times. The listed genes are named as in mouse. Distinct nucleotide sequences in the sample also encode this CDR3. Partial CDR3 DNA: TGTGCCAGCAGCCGACAGGGAGGCACCGGG. Translation: CASSRQGGTG. The whole CDR3 sequence reads CASSRQGGTGQLYF. This chain connects TRBV19 to TRBJ2-2; 7 nucleotides line up with TRBD1. The read stops 4 residues short of the end of the CDR3; the missing end is completed from the germline J gene. CDR1 and CDR2 (germline): FNHDT, SITEND (reference sequence). The CDR3 is 14 amino acids. V shed 5 bases, J shed 4 bases, and the junction held 5 bases outside the gene matches.

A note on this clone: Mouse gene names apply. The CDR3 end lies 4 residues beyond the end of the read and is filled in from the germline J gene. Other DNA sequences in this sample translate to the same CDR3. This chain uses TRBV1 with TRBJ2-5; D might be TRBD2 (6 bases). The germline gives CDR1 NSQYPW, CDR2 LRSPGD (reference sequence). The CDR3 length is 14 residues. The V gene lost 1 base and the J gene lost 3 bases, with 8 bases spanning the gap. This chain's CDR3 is CTCSAAGGQDTQYF. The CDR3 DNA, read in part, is TGCACCTGCAGTGCAGCCGGGGGGCAAGAC.

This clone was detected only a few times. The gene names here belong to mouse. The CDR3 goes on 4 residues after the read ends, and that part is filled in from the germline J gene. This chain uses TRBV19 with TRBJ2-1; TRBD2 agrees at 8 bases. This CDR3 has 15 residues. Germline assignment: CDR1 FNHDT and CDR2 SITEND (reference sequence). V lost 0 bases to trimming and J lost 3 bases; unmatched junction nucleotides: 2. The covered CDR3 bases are TGTGCCAGCAGTATAGGGGGGGGGCGCTATGCT. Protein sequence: CASSIGGGRYA. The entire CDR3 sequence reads CASSIGGGRYAEQFF.

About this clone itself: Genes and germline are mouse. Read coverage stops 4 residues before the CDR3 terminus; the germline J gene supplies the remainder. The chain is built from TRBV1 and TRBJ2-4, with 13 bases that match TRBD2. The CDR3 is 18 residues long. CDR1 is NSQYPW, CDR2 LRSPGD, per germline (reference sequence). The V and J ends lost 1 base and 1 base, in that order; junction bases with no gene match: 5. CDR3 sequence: CTCSAGTGGAKGQNTLYF. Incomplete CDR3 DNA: TGCACCTGCAGTGCAGGGACTGGGGGGGCGAAAGGTCAAAAC.